What follows are 22 T cell receptor beta chains derived from one specimen sequenced in a study of somatic mutations in cytotoxic T cells in rheumatoid arthritis. Assay used: immunoSEQ multiplex PCR; TCRdb lists only in-frame clones, some missing. The sample shows under 11,000 clones, under 80% of them seen only once. Sequenced sample: CD8+ T cells sorted from blood. These receptors were obtained from a man between 45 and 60 years old in good health.

The chain couples TRBV27 to TRBJ2-2; TRBD1 matches at 9 bases. With 4 bases clipped from V and 4 bases from J, the junction kept 4 bases outside the gene matches. The CDR3 runs to 15 residues. CDR1 is MNHEY, CDR2 SMNVEV, per germline (reference sequence). Written as DNA, the CDR3 is TGTGCCAGCAGTTGGACAGGGGTTGGCACCGGGGAGCTGTTTTTT. Protein: CASSWTGVGTGELFF.

The chain has TRBV9 and TRBJ1-5; D is ambiguous. Germline-derived CDR1 and CDR2 are SGDLS and YYNGEE. V lost 7 bases to trimming and J lost 6 bases, with 11 bases between them. This CDR3 has 12 residues. The CDR3, as DNA: TGTGCCAGCGCACGAGCGGTTCAGCCCCAGCATTTT. Translation: CASARAVQPQHF.

The chain carries TRBV7-9 and TRBJ2-1; TRBD2 agrees at 9 bases. CDR3 length: 17 amino acids. Germline assignment: CDR1 SEHNR and CDR2 FQNEAQ (reference sequence). With V trimmed by 5 bases and J by 6 bases, 14 bases remained unmatched. The CDR3, as DNA: TGTGCCAGCAGCACTCCCAAATCGACTAGCGGTGTCAATGAGCAGTTCTTC. Its protein is CASSTPKSTSGVNEQFF.

The V and J genes are TRBV7-2 and TRBJ2-7; 7 nucleotides line up with TRBD1. Unmatched junction bases numbered 3, after V lost 1 base and J lost 3 bases. The CDR3 length is 14 residues. The germline V gene has CDR1 SGHTA and CDR2 FQGNSA. CDR3 residues: CASSLEQGHYEQYF. The CDR3 nucleotides are TGTGCCAGCAGCTTAGAACAGGGGCACTACGAGCAGTACTTC.

The chain links TRBV19 to TRBJ2-1; the D gene is possibly TRBD2 (5 bases). This CDR3 region has 15 residues. In germline, CDR1 is LNHDA, CDR2 SQIVND (reference sequence). V lost 1 base, J lost 10 bases, and 17 bases lay in between. The CDR3 nucleotides read TGTGCCAGTAGTATAGTAGCCGGACGGACTCGGGAGCAGTTCTTC. Amino acid sequence: CASSIVAGRTREQFF.

The J gene is TRBJ2-7, the V gene TRBV10-3; 10 nucleotides match TRBD1. The CDR3 is 14 amino acids. Trimming at V came to 4 bases and at J to 4 bases, leaving 4 bases not matched to a gene. Germline V lookup: CDR1 ENHRY, CDR2 SYGVKD. The CDR3 DNA reads as TGTGCCATCAGTGTGGGGACAGGGGATTACGAGCAGTACTTC. It specifies CAISVGTGDYEQYF.

This clone turned up a few times. This chain joins TRBV7-9 and TRBJ2-2; a weak D match, TRBD1 (6 bases). This CDR3 spans 13 amino acids. In germline, CDR1 is SEHNR, CDR2 FQNEAQ (reference sequence). Trimming cost V 8 bases and J 7 bases, with 14 bases left between them. CDR3 bases: TGTGCCAGCTCAGGGGCTTCCCACGGGGAGCTGTTTTTT. Translating it yields CASSGASHGELFF.

The gene calls are TRBV5-1 and TRBJ2-1; 12 positions match TRBD2. The CDR3 consists of 14 residues. Germline V gene lookup returns CDR1 SGHRS and CDR2 YFSETQ. V shed 3 bases and J 10 bases; nucleotides not matched to a gene: 5. CDR3 sequence (DNA): TGCGCCAGCAGCTACGCGACTAGCGGGAGAGAGCAGTTCTTC. This sequence encodes CASSYATSGREQFF.

The chain has TRBV9 and TRBJ2-1; 11 bases are a match to TRBD2. This CDR3 contains 15 residues. Per germline, CDR1 SGDLS and CDR2 YYNGEE. V shed 6 bases, J shed 3 bases, and the junction held 5 bases outside the gene matches. The CDR3 sequence: CASTPGLAVYNEQFF. CDR3 sequence (DNA): TGTGCCAGCACCCCGGGACTAGCGGTCTACAATGAGCAGTTCTTC.

A remark on this clone: A read error is likely here: a far larger clone is one base away. This sample includes further DNA sequences coding for the same CDR3. The chain recombines TRBV10-3 with TRBJ2-2; 8 nucleotides align to TRBD2. The CDR3 runs to 16 residues. Germline CDR1 is ENHRY and CDR2 is SYGVKD. The CDR3 loop reads CAISSRLAQNTGELFF. CDR3 nucleotide sequence: TGTGCCATCAGTTCGCGACTAGCGCAAAACACTGGGGAGCTGTTTTTT.

As regards this clone: A much larger clone differs by one base, so this may be a read error. The same CDR3 arises from other DNA sequences in this sample as well. The genes are TRBV4-1 and TRBJ2-7, with 9 bases fitting TRBD1. The CDR3 is 14 residues long. The V gene end was trimmed by 4 bases and the J gene end by 5 bases; junction bases not matched to a gene: 6. Germline CDR1 is MGHRA and CDR2 is YSYEKL. The chain's CDR3 is CASSPTGGRDEQYF. The CDR3 DNA reads as TGCGCCAGCAGCCCCACAGGGGGCCGGGACGAGCAGTACTTC.

The rearrangement uses TRBV15 and TRBJ1-5; TRBD1 is a possible D gene (5 bases). Trimming removed 0 bases from V and 7 bases from J, with 13 bases in between. The CDR3 loop spans 15 amino acids. Germline CDR1 is LNHNV and CDR2 is YYDKDF (reference sequence). The CDR3 sequence is CATSREPGLDQPQHF. In nucleotides, the CDR3 is TGTGCCACCAGCAGAGAGCCAGGGCTAGACCAGCCCCAGCATTTT.

This CDR3 is CASSVGGGLSYNEQFF. The DNA for the CDR3 is TGTGCCAGCAGTGTAGGTGGGGGCCTCTCCTACAATGAGCAGTTCTTC. The chain is built from TRBV2 and TRBJ2-1, with D perhaps TRBD1 (6 bases). With 4 bases removed from V and 0 bases from J, the gap between germline ends came to 13 bases. The germline CDR1 and CDR2 sequences are SNHLY and FYNNEI. The CDR3 is 16 residues long.

This chain connects TRBV27 to TRBJ2-1; possible D gene TRBD2, 5 bases. Trimming removed 5 bases at V and 3 bases at J, with 14 bases between. CDR1 MNHEY and CDR2 SMNVEV come from the germline V gene (reference sequence). The CDR3 sequence is 15 residues long. The CDR3 nucleotides are TGTGCCAGCAGTCTAGCAGCCAGTGGCTACAATGAGCAGTTCTTC. Protein: CASSLAASGYNEQFF.

This rearrangement joins TRBV7-8 to TRBJ2-7, with a possible D match to TRBD2 (5 bases). V lost 1 base, J lost 4 bases, and 14 bases lay in between. Germline V gene sequence: CDR1 SGHVS, CDR2 FQNEAQ. This CDR3 is 15 amino acids long. CDR3 nucleotides: TGTGCCAGCAGCTTAGAGAACGGAGGCTCTTACGAGCAGTACTTC. It yields the protein CASSLENGGSYEQYF.

The CDR3: CASSGKGVAGFTDTQYF. The CDR3 DNA reads TGTGCCAGCAGCGGCAAAGGGGTAGCGGGATTCACAGATACGCAGTATTTT. The chain couples TRBV13 to TRBJ2-3, with TRBD2 matching 8 bases. V was pared by 5 bases and J by 2 bases, with 12 bases of the junction left unmatched. The length of the CDR3 is 17 residues. The germline gives CDR1 PRHDT, CDR2 FYEKMQ (reference sequence).

V and J are TRBV7-2 and TRBJ2-7; 15 bases map to TRBD2. V shed 5 bases and J 6 bases; nucleotides not matched to a gene: 8. Germline loops: CDR1 SGHTA, CDR2 FQGNSA. CDR3 length equals 16 residues. The CDR3 is CASSPWTSGRAAEQYF. CDR3 DNA sequence: TGTGCCAGCAGCCCCTGGACTAGCGGGAGGGCCGCCGAGCAGTACTTC.

This clone was picked up one time. This chain uses TRBV9 with TRBJ2-7; 11 bases align to TRBD1. The CDR3 extends over 13 amino acids. Germline CDR1 SGDLS, CDR2 YYNGEE. With V trimmed by 2 bases and J by 13 bases, 8 bases remained unmatched. CDR3 nucleotide sequence: TGTGCCAGCAGCGTTGGGGACAGGGGGTCGGAATACTTC. This sequence encodes CASSVGDRGSEYF.

This rearrangement joins TRBV12-5 to TRBJ2-7; TRBD1 aligns across 10 bases. Per the germline V gene, CDR1 is LGHNT and CDR2 is FRNRAP. With 6 bases clipped from V and 3 bases from J, the junction kept 8 bases outside the gene matches. The CDR3 totals 15 residues. CDR3 nucleotides: TGTGCTAGTGGCTTCACGGGACAGGGGTTCTACGAGCAGTACTTC. It is translated as CASGFTGQGFYEQYF.

This clone was picked up a small number of times. The chain carries TRBV9 and TRBJ2-7, with D perhaps matching TRBD2 (9 bases). Germline CDR1 reads SGDLS; CDR2 reads YYNGEE. The V end was cut by 3 bases, the J end by 5 bases, with 18 bases between. CDR3 length: 15 amino acids. CDR3 sequence (DNA): TGTGCCAGCAGCGGACAGGGGCGGGGGGGCGACGAGCAGTACTTC. It specifies CASSGQGRGGDEQYF.

The CDR3 spells CASSPTGGGELFF. The CDR3 coding sequence is TGTGCCAGCAGTCCGACAGGGGGCGGGGAGCTGTTTTTT. The J gene is TRBJ2-2, the V gene TRBV27, with 9 positions matching TRBD1. The germline CDR1 and CDR2 sequences are MNHEY and SMNVEV (reference sequence). The V segment lost 5 bases and the J segment 7 bases; nucleotides outside the gene matches: 2. This CDR3 is 13 amino acids long.

This clone was picked up one time. It is unclear where the CDR3 begins or ends on the DNA, so no DNA is shown, and the CDR3 is as TCRdb lists it. This chain joins TRBV6-6 and TRBJ2-7; the table's D call TRBD1 went unverified against the DNA. Germline assignment: CDR1 MNHNY and CDR2 SVGAGI (reference sequence). The CDR3 has 15 amino acids, counting both end residues. The chain's CDR3 is CASSSSTGGRDEQHF.